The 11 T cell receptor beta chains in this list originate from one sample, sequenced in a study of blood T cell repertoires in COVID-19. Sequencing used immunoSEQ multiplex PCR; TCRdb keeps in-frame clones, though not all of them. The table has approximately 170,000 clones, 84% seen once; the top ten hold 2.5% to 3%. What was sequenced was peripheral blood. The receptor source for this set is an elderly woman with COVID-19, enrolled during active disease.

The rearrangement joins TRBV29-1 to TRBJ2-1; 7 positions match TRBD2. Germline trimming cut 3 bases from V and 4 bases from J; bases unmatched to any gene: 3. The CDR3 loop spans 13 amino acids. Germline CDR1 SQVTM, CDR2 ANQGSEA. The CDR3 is CSVEWGGYNEQFF. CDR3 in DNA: TGCAGCGTTGAGTGGGGAGGGTACAATGAGCAGTTCTTC.

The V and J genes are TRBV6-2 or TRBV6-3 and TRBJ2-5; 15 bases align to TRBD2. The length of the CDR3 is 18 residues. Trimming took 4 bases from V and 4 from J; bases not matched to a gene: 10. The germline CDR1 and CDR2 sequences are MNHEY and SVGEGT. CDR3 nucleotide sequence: TGTGCCAGCAGTTCTCCGGGACTAGCGGGGGGCCGGGGAGAGACCCAGTACTTC. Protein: CASSSPGLAGGRGETQYF.

The CDR3, as DNA: TGTGCCAGCTCCGCCCGGGGGGGCCTAGAGACCCAGTACTTC. This gives the protein CASSARGGLETQYF. The chain recombines TRBV2 with TRBJ2-5; 8 bases line up with TRBD2. V lost 8 bases, J lost 4 bases, and 9 bases stayed unmatched. This CDR3 contains 14 residues. The germline V gene has CDR1 SNHLY and CDR2 FYNNEI. Supplemented by reference TRBV2 and TRBJ2-5, the full variable domain reads EPEVTQTPSHQVTQMGQEVILRCVPISNHLYFYWYRQILGQKVEFLVSFYNNEISEKSEIFDDQFSVERPDGSNFTLKIRSTKLEDSAMYFCASSARGGLETQYFGPGTRLLVL.

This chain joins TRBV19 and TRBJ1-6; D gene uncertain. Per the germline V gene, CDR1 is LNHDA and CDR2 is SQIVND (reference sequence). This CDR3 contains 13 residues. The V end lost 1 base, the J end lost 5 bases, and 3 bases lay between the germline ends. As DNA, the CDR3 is TGTGCCAGTAGTATAGCGGATAATTCACCCCTCCACTTT. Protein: CASSIADNSPLHF.

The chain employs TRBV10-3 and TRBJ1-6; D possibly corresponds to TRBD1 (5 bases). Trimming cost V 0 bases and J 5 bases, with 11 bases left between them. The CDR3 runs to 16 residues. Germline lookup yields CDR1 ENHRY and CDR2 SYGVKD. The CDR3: CAISESIGANNSPLHF. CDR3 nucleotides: TGTGCCATCAGTGAGTCGATTGGGGCCAATAATTCACCCCTCCACTTT.

CDR3 amino acids: CASSLGGVLGLTEAFF. The CDR3 coding sequence is TGTGCCAGCAGCTTAGGAGGGGTTTTGGGACTAACTGAAGCTTTCTTT. The chain has TRBV5-8 and TRBJ1-1, with D perhaps matching TRBD1 (5 bases). Germline V gives CDR1 SGHTS, CDR2 YDEGEE. The CDR3 extends over 16 amino acids. V was clipped by 2 bases and J by 5 bases, with 19 bases between them. The whole variable domain, remainder taken from reference TRBV5-8 and TRBJ1-1, is EAGVTQSPTHLIKTRGQQATLRCSPISGHTSVYWYQQALGLGLQFLLWYDEGEERNRGNFPPRFSGRQFPNYSSELNVNALELEDSALYLCASSLGGVLGLTEAFFGQGTRLTVV.

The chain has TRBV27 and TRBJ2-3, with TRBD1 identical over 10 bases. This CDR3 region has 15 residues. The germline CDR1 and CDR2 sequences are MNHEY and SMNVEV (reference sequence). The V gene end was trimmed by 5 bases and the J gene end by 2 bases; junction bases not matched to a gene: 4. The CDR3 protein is CASSRQGAFTDTQYF. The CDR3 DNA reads TGTGCCAGCAGTCGACAGGGGGCATTCACAGATACGCAGTATTTT.

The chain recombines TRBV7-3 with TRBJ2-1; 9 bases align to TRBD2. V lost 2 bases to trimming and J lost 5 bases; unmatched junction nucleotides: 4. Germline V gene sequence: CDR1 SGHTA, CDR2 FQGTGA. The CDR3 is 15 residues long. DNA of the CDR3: TGTGCCAGCAGCTTACGGCTAGCGGGGCACAATGAGCAGTTCTTC. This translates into CASSLRLAGHNEQFF.

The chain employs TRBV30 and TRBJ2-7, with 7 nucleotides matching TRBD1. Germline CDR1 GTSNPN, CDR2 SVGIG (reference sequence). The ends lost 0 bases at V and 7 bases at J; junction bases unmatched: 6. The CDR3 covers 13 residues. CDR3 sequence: CAWSVRAGGEQYF. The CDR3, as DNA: TGTGCCTGGAGTGTACGCGCAGGGGGTGAGCAGTACTTC.

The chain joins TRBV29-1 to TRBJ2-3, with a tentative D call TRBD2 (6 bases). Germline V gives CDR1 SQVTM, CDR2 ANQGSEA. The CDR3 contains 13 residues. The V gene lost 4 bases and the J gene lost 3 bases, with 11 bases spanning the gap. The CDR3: CSVGAGLTDTQYF. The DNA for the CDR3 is TGCAGCGTTGGGGCGGGACTTACAGATACGCAGTATTTT.

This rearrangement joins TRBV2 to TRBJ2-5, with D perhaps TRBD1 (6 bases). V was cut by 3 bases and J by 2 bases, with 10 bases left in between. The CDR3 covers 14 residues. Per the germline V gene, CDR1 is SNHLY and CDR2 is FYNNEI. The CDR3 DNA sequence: TGTGCCAGCAGTGATTCGGGACAACAAGAGACCCAGTACTTC. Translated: CASSDSGQQETQYF.